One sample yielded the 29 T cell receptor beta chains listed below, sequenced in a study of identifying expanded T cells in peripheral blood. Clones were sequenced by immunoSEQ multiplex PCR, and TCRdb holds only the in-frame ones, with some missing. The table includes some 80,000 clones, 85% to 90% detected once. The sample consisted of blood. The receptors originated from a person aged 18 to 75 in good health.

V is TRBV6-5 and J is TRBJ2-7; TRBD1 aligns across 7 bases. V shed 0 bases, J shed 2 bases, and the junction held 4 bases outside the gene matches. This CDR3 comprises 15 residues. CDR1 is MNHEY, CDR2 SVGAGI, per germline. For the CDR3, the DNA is TGTGCCAGCAGTTACTCCGGGACAGCTGCCTACGAGCAGTACTTC. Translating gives CASSYSGTAAYEQYF.

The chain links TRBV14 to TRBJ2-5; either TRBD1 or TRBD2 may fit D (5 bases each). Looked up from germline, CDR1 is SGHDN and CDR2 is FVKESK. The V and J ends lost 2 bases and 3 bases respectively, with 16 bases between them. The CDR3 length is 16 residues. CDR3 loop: CASSQSRRTREETQYF. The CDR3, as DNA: TGTGCCAGCAGCCAATCGCGGAGGACACGGGAAGAGACCCAGTACTTC.

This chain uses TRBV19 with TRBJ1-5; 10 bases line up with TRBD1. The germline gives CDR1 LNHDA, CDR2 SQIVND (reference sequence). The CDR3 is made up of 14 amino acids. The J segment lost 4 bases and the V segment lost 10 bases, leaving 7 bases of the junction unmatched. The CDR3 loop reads CATKTDRGNQPQHF. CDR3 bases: TGTGCCACTAAAACGGACAGGGGGAATCAGCCCCAGCATTTT.

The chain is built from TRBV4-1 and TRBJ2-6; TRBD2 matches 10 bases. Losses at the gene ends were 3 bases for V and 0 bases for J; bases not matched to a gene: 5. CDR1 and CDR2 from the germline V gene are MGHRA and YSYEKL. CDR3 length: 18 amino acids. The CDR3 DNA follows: TGCGCCAGCAGCCACGGGACTAGCGACGACTCTGGGGCCAACGTCCTGACTTTC. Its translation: CASSHGTSDDSGANVLTF.

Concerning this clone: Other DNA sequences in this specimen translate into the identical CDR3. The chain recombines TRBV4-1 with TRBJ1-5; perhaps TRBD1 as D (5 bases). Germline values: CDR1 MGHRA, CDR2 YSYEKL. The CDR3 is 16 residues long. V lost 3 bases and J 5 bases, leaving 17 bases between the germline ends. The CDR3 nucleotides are TGCGCCAGCAGCCAGGTTGAGGGCAGGGACGATCAGCCCCAGCATTTT. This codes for CASSQVEGRDDQPQHF.

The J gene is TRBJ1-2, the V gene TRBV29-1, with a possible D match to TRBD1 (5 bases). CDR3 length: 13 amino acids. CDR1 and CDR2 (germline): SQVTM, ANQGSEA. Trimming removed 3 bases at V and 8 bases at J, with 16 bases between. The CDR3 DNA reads TGCAGCGTTGATTTATTAGGCAGGGACGGCTACACCTTC. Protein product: CSVDLLGRDGYTF.

CDR3 DNA: TGTGCCAGCAGTGTCGGCAGGGGGTACACCATATATTTT. Translated: CASSVGRGYTIYF. V usage is TRBV25-1 and J usage is TRBJ1-3; 7 positions agree with TRBD1. This CDR3 spans 13 amino acids. V dropped 4 bases and J dropped 8; count of bases not matched to a gene: 5. Germline values: CDR1 MGHDK, CDR2 SYGVNS. Looking up the rest from reference TRBV25-1 and TRBJ1-3 gives the full variable domain: EADIYQTPRYLVIGTGKKITLECSQTMGHDKMYWYQQDPGMELHLIHYSYGVNSTEKGDLSSESTVSRIRTEHFPLTLESARPSHTSQYLCASSVGRGYTIYFGEGSWLTVV.

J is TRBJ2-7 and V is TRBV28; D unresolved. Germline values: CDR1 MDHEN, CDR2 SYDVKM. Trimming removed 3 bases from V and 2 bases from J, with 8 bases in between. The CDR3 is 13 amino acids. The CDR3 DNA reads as TGTGCCAGCAGTTTGCCCGGTACCTACGAGCAGTACTTC. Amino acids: CASSLPGTYEQYF.

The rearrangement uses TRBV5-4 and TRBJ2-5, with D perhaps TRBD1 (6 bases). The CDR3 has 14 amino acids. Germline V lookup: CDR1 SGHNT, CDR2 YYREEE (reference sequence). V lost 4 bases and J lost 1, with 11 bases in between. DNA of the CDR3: TGTGCCAGCAGCCCTAGGACAGTCCAAGAGACCCAGTACTTC. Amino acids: CASSPRTVQETQYF.

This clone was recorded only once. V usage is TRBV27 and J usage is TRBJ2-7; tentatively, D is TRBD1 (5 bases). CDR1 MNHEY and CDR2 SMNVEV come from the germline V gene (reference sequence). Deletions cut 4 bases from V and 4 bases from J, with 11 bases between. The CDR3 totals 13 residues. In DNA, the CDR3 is TGTGCCAGCAGTTCCCAGGGCCCTTACGAGCAGTACTTC. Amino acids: CASSSQGPYEQYF.

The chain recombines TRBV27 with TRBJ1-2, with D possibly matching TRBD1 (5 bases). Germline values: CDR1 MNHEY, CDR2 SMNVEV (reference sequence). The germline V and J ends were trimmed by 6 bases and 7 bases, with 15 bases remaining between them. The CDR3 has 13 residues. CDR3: CASRALTGGGYTF. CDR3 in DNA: TGTGCCAGCAGAGCCTTAACGGGGGGTGGCTACACCTTC.

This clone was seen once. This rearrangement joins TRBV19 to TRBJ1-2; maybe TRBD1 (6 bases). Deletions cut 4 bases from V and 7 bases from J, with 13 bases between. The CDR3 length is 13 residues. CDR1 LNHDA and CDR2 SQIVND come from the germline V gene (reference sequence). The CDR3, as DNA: TGTGCCAGTAGTACAACGGGGGGCTTTGGCTACACCTTC. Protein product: CASSTTGGFGYTF.

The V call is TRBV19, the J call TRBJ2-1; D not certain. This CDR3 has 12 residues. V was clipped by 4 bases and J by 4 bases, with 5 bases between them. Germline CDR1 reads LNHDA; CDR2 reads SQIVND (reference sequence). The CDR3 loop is CASSTRYNEQFF. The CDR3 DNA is TGTGCCAGTAGTACGAGGTACAATGAGCAGTTCTTC. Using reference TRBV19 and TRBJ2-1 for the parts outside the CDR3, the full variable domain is DGGITQSPKYLFRKEGQNVTLSCEQNLNHDAMYWYRQDPGQGLRLIYYSQIVNDFQKGDIAEGYSVSREKKESFPLTVTSAQKNPTAFYLCASSTRYNEQFFGPGTRLTVL.

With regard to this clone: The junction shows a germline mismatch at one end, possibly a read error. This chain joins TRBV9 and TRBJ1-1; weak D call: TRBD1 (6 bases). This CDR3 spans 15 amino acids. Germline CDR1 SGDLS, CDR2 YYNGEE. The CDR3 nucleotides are TGTGCCAGCAGCTTGTCGACAGGCGTGAACCCTGAAGCTTTCTTT. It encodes CASSLSTGVNPEAFF.

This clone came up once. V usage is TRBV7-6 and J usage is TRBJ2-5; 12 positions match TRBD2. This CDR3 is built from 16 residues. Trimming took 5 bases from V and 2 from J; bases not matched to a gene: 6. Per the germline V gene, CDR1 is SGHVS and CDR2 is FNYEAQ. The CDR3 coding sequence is TGTGCCAGCAGCCCGGGGACTAGCGGGTCGCAAGAGACCCAGTACTTC. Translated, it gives CASSPGTSGSQETQYF. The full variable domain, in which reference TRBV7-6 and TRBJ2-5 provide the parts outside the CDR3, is GAGVSQSPRYKVTKRGQDVALRCDPISGHVSLYWYRQALGQGPEFLTYFNYEAQQDKSGLPNDRFSAERPEGSISTLTIQRTEQRDSAMYRCASSPGTSGSQETQYFGPGTRLLVL.

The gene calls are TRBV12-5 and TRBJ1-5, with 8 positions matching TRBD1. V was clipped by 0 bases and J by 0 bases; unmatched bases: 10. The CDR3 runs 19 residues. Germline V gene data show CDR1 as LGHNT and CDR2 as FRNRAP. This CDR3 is CASGLVRAGGLYSNQPQHF. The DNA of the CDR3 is TGTGCTAGTGGTTTGGTTAGGGCAGGGGGCCTTTATAGCAATCAGCCCCAGCATTTT.

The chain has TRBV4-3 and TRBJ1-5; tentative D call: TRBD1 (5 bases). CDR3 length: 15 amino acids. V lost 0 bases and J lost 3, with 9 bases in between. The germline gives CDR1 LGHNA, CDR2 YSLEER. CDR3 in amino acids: CASSQDREINQPQHF. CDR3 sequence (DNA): TGCGCCAGCAGCCAAGACAGGGAGATCAATCAGCCCCAGCATTTT.

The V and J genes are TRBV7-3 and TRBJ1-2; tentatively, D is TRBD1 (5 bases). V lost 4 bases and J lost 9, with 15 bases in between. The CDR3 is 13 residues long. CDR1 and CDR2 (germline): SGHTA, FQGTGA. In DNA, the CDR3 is TGTGCCAGCAGCTCGACAGTCAGTACCCGCTACACCTTC. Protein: CASSSTVSTRYTF.

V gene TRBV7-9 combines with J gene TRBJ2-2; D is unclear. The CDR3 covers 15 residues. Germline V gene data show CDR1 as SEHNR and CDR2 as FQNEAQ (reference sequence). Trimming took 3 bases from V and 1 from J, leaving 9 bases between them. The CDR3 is CASSFFGQNTGELFF. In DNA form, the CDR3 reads TGTGCCAGCAGCTTTTTCGGCCAGAACACCGGGGAGCTGTTTTTT.

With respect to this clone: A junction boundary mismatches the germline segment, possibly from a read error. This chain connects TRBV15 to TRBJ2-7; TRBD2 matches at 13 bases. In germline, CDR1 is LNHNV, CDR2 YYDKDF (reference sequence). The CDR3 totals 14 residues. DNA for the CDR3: TGTGCCACCAGCAGAGATGGGACTAGCGGGATAGAAGCATTC. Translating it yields CATSRDGTSGIEAF.

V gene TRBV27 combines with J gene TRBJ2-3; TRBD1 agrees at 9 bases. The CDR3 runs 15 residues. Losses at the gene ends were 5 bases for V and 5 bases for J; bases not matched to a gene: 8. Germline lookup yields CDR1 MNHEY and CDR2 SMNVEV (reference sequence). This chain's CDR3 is CASSPGQGRGDTQYF. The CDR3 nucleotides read TGTGCCAGCAGTCCAGGACAGGGGCGAGGAGATACGCAGTATTTT.

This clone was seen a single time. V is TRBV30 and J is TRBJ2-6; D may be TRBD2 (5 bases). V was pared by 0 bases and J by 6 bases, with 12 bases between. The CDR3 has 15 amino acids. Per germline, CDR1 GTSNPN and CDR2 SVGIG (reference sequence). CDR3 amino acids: CAWSVGRGEANVLTF. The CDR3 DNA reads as TGTGCCTGGAGTGTGGGCCGGGGAGAGGCCAACGTCCTGACTTTC.

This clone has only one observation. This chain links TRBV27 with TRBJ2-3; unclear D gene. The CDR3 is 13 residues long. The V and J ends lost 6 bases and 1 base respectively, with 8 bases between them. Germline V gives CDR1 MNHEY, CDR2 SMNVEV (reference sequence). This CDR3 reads CASRFQGTDTQYF. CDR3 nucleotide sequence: TGTGCCAGCAGATTTCAGGGCACAGATACGCAGTATTTT.

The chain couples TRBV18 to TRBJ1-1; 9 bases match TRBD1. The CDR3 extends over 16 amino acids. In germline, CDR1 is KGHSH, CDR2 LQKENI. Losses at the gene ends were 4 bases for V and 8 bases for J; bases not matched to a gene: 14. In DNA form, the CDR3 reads TGTGCCAGCTCACGAACCTCTAAGGGACAGGGAAACGAAGCTTTCTTT. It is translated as CASSRTSKGQGNEAFF.

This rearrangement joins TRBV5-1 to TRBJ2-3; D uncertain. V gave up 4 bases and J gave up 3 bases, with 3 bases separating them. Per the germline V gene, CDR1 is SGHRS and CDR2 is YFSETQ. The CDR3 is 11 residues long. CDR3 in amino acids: CASSATDTQYF. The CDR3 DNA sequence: TGCGCCAGCAGCGCTACAGATACGCAGTATTTT.

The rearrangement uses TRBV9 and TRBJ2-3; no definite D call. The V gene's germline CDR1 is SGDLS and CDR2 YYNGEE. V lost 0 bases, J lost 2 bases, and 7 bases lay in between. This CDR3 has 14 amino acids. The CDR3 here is CASSVVSLTDTQYF. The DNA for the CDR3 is TGTGCCAGCAGCGTAGTTAGCCTCACAGATACGCAGTATTTT.

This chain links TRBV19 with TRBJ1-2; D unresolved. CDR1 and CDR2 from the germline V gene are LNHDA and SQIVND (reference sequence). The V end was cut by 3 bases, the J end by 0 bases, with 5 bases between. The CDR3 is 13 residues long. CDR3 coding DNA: TGTGCCAGTAGTATTCGGGCTAACTATGGCTACACCTTC. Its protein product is CASSIRANYGYTF.

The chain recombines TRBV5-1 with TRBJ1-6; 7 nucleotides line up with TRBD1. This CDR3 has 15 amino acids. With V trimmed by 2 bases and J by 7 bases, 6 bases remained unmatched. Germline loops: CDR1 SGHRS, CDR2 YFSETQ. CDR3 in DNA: TGCGCCAGCAGCTTTACAGGGGAGGTCAATTCACCCCTCCACTTT. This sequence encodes CASSFTGEVNSPLHF.

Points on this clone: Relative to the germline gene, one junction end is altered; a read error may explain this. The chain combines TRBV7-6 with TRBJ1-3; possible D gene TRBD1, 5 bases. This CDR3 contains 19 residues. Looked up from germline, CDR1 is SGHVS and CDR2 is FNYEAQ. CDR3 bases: TGTGCCAGCACCTTATCCGGGGGTTGGCGGGTGGACTCTGGAAACACCATATATTTT. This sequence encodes CASTLSGGWRVDSGNTIYF.